Listed here are 5 T cell receptor beta chains from one sample, sequenced in a study. Each CDR3 protein gets one entry after TCRdb re-called the 5' RACE reads with MiXCR. Among 8,000 to 10,000 distinct CDR3 sequences listed, 45% to 70% were seen once. Tregs were sorted as CD4+CD25+CD127-/low cells. Sequencing was carried out using Tregs sorted from a lymph node. These TCRs come from a female donor with breast cancer.

This clonotype has more than one count but fewer than ten. CDR3 loop: CAISADRGGSYEQYV. As DNA, the CDR3 is TGTGCCATCAGTGCGGACAGGGGTGGCTCCTACGAGCAGTACGTC. The chain links TRBV10-3 to TRBJ2-7; 9 nucleotides align to TRBD1. Losses at the gene ends were 4 bases for V and 0 bases for J; bases not matched to a gene: 4. In germline, CDR1 is ENHRY, CDR2 SYGVKD. The CDR3 covers 15 residues.

V is TRBV20-1 and J is TRBJ1-2, with a weak D call TRBD1 (5 bases). Per the germline V gene, CDR1 is DFQATT and CDR2 is SNEGSKA (reference sequence). This CDR3 is built from 14 residues. With 5 bases removed from V and 4 bases from J, the gap between germline ends came to 17 bases. Here the CDR3 reads CSAGATVNFYGYTF. For the CDR3, the DNA is TGCAGTGCTGGAGCGACAGTGAATTTCTATGGCTACACCTTC.

Turning to this clonotype: The junction does not match germline at one end; this may be a read error. This chain links TRBV4-2 with TRBJ2-6; 7 bases are a match to TRBD2. CDR3 length: 16 residues. Germline CDR1 and CDR2: LGHNA and YNFKEQ. CDR3 in amino acids: CTSSQGAGSGANVLTF. CDR3 sequence (DNA): TGTACCAGCAGCCAAGGAGCGGGATCTGGGGCCAACGTCCTGACTTTC.

By share, this clonotype counts as medium-sized. The chain uses TRBV7-2 and TRBJ2-1; TRBD1 agrees at 8 bases. The CDR3 totals 12 residues. V was clipped by 3 bases and J by 10 bases; unmatched bases: 2. Germline loops: CDR1 SGHTA, CDR2 FQGNSA. The CDR3 protein is CASSLGQAEQFF. For the CDR3, the DNA is TGTGCCAGCAGCTTGGGACAGGCGGAGCAGTTCTTC.

The rearrangement uses TRBV6-2 or TRBV6-3 and TRBJ2-2; D is perhaps TRBD1 or TRBD2 (6 bases each). The CDR3 consists of 17 residues. V lost 2 bases and J lost 6, with 19 bases in between. Germline V gene data show CDR1 as MNHEY and CDR2 as SVGEGT. The CDR3 is CASSYRLGGLSPGELFF. CDR3 DNA: TGTGCCAGCAGTTACCGGCTTGGGGGGCTGAGTCCCGGGGAGCTGTTTTTT.